The clone carrying this T cell receptor beta chain was seen at least ten times. Its specificity is unknown. Newly diagnosed hyperthyroidism, duration under 2 months, in patients aged 18 to 65. The data stem from a study of T cells in Graves' hyperthyroidism and ophthalmopathy. Regarding the study as a whole: Most thyroid-expanded clonotypes above 0.001 were also found in blood.

RNA transcripts gave rise to amplified TCR beta CDR3 regions. Primed by the HTBI set, a first-round RT-PCR was run on the TCR CDR3. TCRdb re-called the multiplex PCR reads through MiXCR, storing one row per CDR3 protein. The sample has about 480,000 distinct CDR3 sequences; 13% to 15% are singletons. The sample taken for sequencing was blood. The source of this sequence is a woman aged 18 to 35 with Graves' hyperthyroidism.

CDR3 loop: CASSPRTGEAFF. In DNA form, the CDR3 reads TGTGCCAGCAGTCCTCGGACAGGGGAAGCTTTCTTT. This chain links TRBV12-3 or TRBV12-4 with TRBJ1-1, with TRBD1 matching 8 bases. The ends lost 5 bases at V and 8 bases at J; junction bases unmatched: 4. This CDR3 contains 12 residues.